The 14 T cell receptor beta chains reported below all come from one sample, sequenced in a study of T cell repertoires in cytomegalovirus infection. TCRdb fed the reads into MiXCR, producing one record per CDR3 protein. The repertoire holds about 460,000 distinct CDR3 sequences, with roughly 12% as singletons. What was sequenced was PBMCs. The receptors were sampled from a human donor in good health (CMV status not recorded). Some clones in this sample may be carry-over from other donors' samples.

In its sample, this clonotype was seen many times. The chain recombines TRBV12-3 or TRBV12-4 with TRBJ2-5; 9 bases agree with TRBD2. J lost 5 bases, V lost 4 bases, and 5 bases had no gene match. The length of the CDR3 is 14 residues. As DNA, the CDR3 is TGTGCCAGCAGTTCCGGGACTAGCACGGAGACCCAGTACTTC. Protein: CASSSGTSTETQYF.

The V and J genes are TRBV7-2 and TRBJ2-7; the D gene is possibly TRBD2 (6 bases). V was clipped by 0 bases and J by 5 bases, with 14 bases between them. The CDR3 is made up of 15 amino acids. Per the germline V gene, CDR1 is SGHTA and CDR2 is FQGNSA. The CDR3 bases are TGTGCCAGCAGCTTAGCCCGGGGGTCGGTCCACGAGCAGTACTTC. Its protein is CASSLARGSVHEQYF.

This clonotype was detected many times. At one end the junction does not follow the germline gene, possibly because of a read error. The V and J genes are TRBV20-1 and TRBJ2-1; 12 nucleotides match TRBD2. CDR1 is DFQATT, CDR2 SNEGSKA, per germline (reference sequence). The length of the CDR3 is 15 residues. The CDR3 is CSLPSSGRAYNEQFF. The CDR3 coding sequence is TGCAGTCTCCCCTCTAGCGGGAGGGCCTATAATGAGCAGTTCTTC.

This chain uses TRBV9 with TRBJ2-7; 7 positions match TRBD1. This CDR3 is 13 amino acids long. Losses at the gene ends were 3 bases for V and 3 bases for J; bases not matched to a gene: 3. The germline V gene has CDR1 SGDLS and CDR2 YYNGEE. CDR3 in amino acids: CASSGGQFYEQYF. The CDR3 DNA is TGTGCCAGCAGCGGGGGACAGTTCTACGAGCAGTACTTC. Supplemented by reference TRBV9 and TRBJ2-7, the full variable domain reads DSGVTQTPKHLITATGQRVTLRCSPRSGDLSVYWYQQSLDQGLQFLIQYYNGEERAKGNILERFSAQQFPDLHSELNLSSLELGDSALYFCASSGGQFYEQYFGPGTRLTVT.

This clonotype has at least ten counts. The chain links TRBV2 to TRBJ1-2; D is undetermined. V lost 4 bases to trimming and J lost 0 bases, with 9 bases between them. The V gene's germline CDR1 is SNHLY and CDR2 FYNNEI. This CDR3 spans 14 amino acids. The CDR3 sequence is CASSAAAANYGYTF. The CDR3 DNA follows: TGTGCCAGCAGTGCAGCAGCAGCTAACTATGGCTACACCTTC.

Here the CDR3 reads CASSLGLRTGELFF. Here the CDR3 DNA reads TGTGCCAGCAGTTTAGGCCTCAGGACCGGGGAGCTGTTTTTT. The chain carries TRBV12-3 or TRBV12-4 and TRBJ2-2; D unclear. Between the trimmed V and J ends, which lost 1 base and 5 bases, there was a span of 8 bases. The CDR3 runs to 14 residues.

The chain carries TRBV20-1 and TRBJ1-2; possibly TRBD1 for D (5 bases). This CDR3 is 14 amino acids long. CDR1 is DFQATT and CDR2 is SNEGSKA in the germline V gene (reference sequence). V lost 0 bases, J lost 11 bases, and 19 bases lay in between. CDR3 residues: CSARDGAGQTGYTF. The CDR3 DNA is TGCAGTGCTAGAGATGGAGCAGGGCAAACGGGTTACACCTTC.

This clonotype was recorded only once. A much larger clone lies one base from this, so it may be a read error. This chain connects TRBV3-1 to TRBJ1-1; D possibly corresponds to TRBD1 (5 bases). The CDR3 totals 15 residues. Germline-derived CDR1 and CDR2 are LGHDT and YNNKEL (reference sequence). The CDR3 protein is CASSQGAVSDTESFF. DNA for the CDR3: TGTGCCAGCAGCCAAGGTGCGGTTTCGGACACTGAATCTTTCTTT.

This clonotype came up a few times. The chain uses TRBV20-1 and TRBJ2-1; possible D gene TRBD2, 5 bases. The CDR3 consists of 15 residues. Germline V CDR1 and CDR2: DFQATT, SNEGSKA (reference sequence). V lost 1 base to trimming and J lost 0 bases, with 10 bases between them. The CDR3 sequence is CSARVSSGSYNEQFF. CDR3 in DNA: TGCAGTGCTAGAGTGTCAAGCGGCTCCTACAATGAGCAGTTCTTC.

The table lists this clonotype with many counts. The gene calls are TRBV5-4 and TRBJ2-3, with D possibly TRBD1 on 6 matching bases. V shed 10 bases and J shed 0 bases, with 12 bases lying between them. CDR3 size: 13 residues. CDR1 is SGHNT, CDR2 YYREEE, per germline (reference sequence). The CDR3 DNA sequence: TGTGCCGGTGAGGACAGCAGCACAGATACGCAGTATTTT. Translating gives CAGEDSSTDTQYF.

This clonotype was counted at least ten times. The chain combines TRBV11-2 with TRBJ1-4; D is undetermined. Germline lookup yields CDR1 SGHAT and CDR2 FQNNGV. Trimming stripped 7 bases from V and 0 bases from J, with 9 bases between. The CDR3 is 14 amino acids. CDR3 sequence reads: CASNKEATNEKLFF. CDR3 coding DNA: TGTGCCAGCAACAAAGAAGCAACTAATGAAAAACTGTTTTTT. The whole variable domain, filled in from reference TRBV11-2 and TRBJ1-4, reads EAGVAQSPRYKIIEKRQSVAFWCNPISGHATLYWYQQILGQGPKLLIQFQNNGVVDDSQLPKDRFSAERLKGVDSTLKIQPAKLEDSAVYLCASNKEATNEKLFFGSGTQLSVL.

This clonotype has only a few counts. This chain links TRBV19 with TRBJ1-5; TRBD1 matches at 9 bases. V lost 6 bases and J lost 7; bases outside the gene matches: 10. Germline V gene data show CDR1 as LNHDA and CDR2 as SQIVND (reference sequence). This CDR3 is built from 15 residues. CDR3 region: CASSEGTGQRQPQHF. DNA of the CDR3: TGTGCCAGTAGCGAAGGGACAGGGCAGCGCCAGCCCCAGCATTTT. The whole variable domain, remainder taken from reference TRBV19 and TRBJ1-5, is DGGITQSPKYLFRKEGQNVTLSCEQNLNHDAMYWYRQDPGQGLRLIYYSQIVNDFQKGDIAEGYSVSREKKESFPLTVTSAQKNPTAFYLCASSEGTGQRQPQHFGDGTRLSIL.

This clonotype was observed at least ten times. This rearrangement joins TRBV7-9 to TRBJ2-1; D might be TRBD1 (8 bases). Germline V gives CDR1 SEHNR, CDR2 FQNEAQ (reference sequence). The V end lost 3 bases, the J end lost 14 bases, and 23 bases lay between the germline ends. CDR3 size: 15 residues. The CDR3 sequence is CASSFAGVGQVKEFF. The CDR3 nucleotides are TGTGCCAGCAGCTTTGCGGGGGTGGGACAGGTGAAGGAGTTCTTC.

In this sample, this clonotype turned up a few times. The CDR3 DNA reads as TGCAGTGCTAGAGTTACCTACGAGCAGTACTTC. This gives the protein CSARVTYEQYF. The chain couples TRBV20-1 to TRBJ2-7; the D is unclear. Germline CDR1 is DFQATT and CDR2 is SNEGSKA (reference sequence). The CDR3 covers 11 residues. The V end lost 1 base, the J end lost 2 bases, and 3 bases lay between the germline ends.